The entry below gives a single TCR beta chain sequence along with its context. Its antigen is as yet unknown. This sample was included in a study of shared clonotypes between healthy human individuals. Findings and caveats of the study: All-four-donor shared clonotypes had higher generation probabilities than non-shared clonotypes did.

Here immunoSEQ multiplex PCR was the method, and the copy in TCRdb shows in-frame clones only, minus some. Found here are more than 2,000,000 clones, approximately 95% of them singletons; the top ten hold 0.3% to 0.4%. The CDR3 length is 16 residues. Germline lookup yields CDR1 LGHNA and CDR2 YNFKEQ. The V segment lost 2 bases and the J segment 1 base; nucleotides outside the gene matches: 8. The specimen was naive CD4+ T cells from PBMCs. The subset denotes: CD45RA+ positively selected. This TCR came from a man younger than 35 in good health. Some clones in this sample may be carry-over from other donors' samples. V usage is TRBV4-2 and J usage is TRBJ2-7; TRBD2 agrees at 7 bases. The CDR3 is CASSQRSGATSYEQYF. CDR3 bases: TGTGCCAGCAGCCAAAGAAGCGGGGCCACTTCCTACGAGCAGTACTTC.